These 27 T cell receptor beta chains were sequenced from one sample in a study of Graves' ophthalmopathy and Graves' hyperthyroidism. RNA transcripts served as template for amplifying TCR beta CDR3 sequences. First-round RT-PCR relied on HTBI primers, and a second-round multiplex PCR came next. Via MiXCR, TCRdb re-called the multiplex PCR reads, giving one row per CDR3 protein. The table records roughly 500,000 distinct CDR3 sequences, around an eighth of them present only once. Material for sequencing was blood. These receptors were taken from a young woman with Graves' ophthalmopathy.

This clonotype occurred many times. The chain joins TRBV6-2 or TRBV6-3 to TRBJ1-5; D remains ambiguous. Per germline, CDR1 MNHEY and CDR2 SVGEGT. V shed 4 bases and J shed 0 bases, with 10 bases lying between them. The CDR3 length is 15 residues. CDR3 coding DNA: TGTGCCAGCAGTTTGACGACCGATAGCAATCAGCCCCAGCATTTT. Amino acid sequence: CASSLTTDSNQPQHF.

The chain combines TRBV7-6 with TRBJ2-2, with D perhaps TRBD1 (5 bases). Germline CDR1 is SGHVS and CDR2 is FNYEAQ. The ends were cut back, 1 base at V and 6 bases at J, with 6 bases in the middle. This CDR3 spans 13 amino acids. This CDR3 is CASSLEQAGELFF. CDR3 sequence (DNA): TGTGCCAGCAGCTTAGAACAGGCCGGGGAGCTGTTTTTT.

Ten or more counts support this clonotype. The rearrangement uses TRBV12-3 or TRBV12-4 and TRBJ2-5; 7 nucleotides agree with TRBD1. Trimming took 5 bases from V and 0 from J; bases not matched to a gene: 6. CDR3 length: 15 amino acids. CDR3 sequence reads: CASSLDRANQETQYF. The CDR3, as DNA: TGTGCCAGCAGTCTCGACAGGGCAAACCAAGAGACCCAGTACTTC.

A word on this clonotype: A clone one base away is much larger, so this may be a read error. This chain links TRBV7-7 with TRBJ2-2, with 8 positions matching TRBD1. This CDR3 is built from 18 residues. Germline V gene sequence: CDR1 SSHAT, CDR2 FNYEAQ (reference sequence). As DNA, the CDR3 is TGTGCTAGCAGCCCCAACCCCGGACAGGGCTCGTACACCGGGGAGATGTTTTTT. Amino acid sequence: CASSPNPGQGSYTGEMFF.

At least ten counts were recorded for this clonotype. The genes are TRBV24-1 and TRBJ2-2, with no clear D. There are 15 residues in the CDR3. Per the germline V gene, CDR1 is KGHDR and CDR2 is SFDVKD. V was trimmed by 5 bases and J by 0 bases, leaving 9 bases between them. The CDR3 DNA is TGTGCCACCAGTGGGACCGAAGCGAACACCGGGGAGCTGTTTTTT. Its translation is CATSGTEANTGELFF.

This clonotype has ten or more counts. The chain uses TRBV19 and TRBJ2-6; D possibly corresponds to TRBD1 (6 bases). The V and J ends lost 2 bases and 2 bases respectively, with 7 bases between them. The CDR3 is made up of 15 amino acids. Germline-derived CDR1 and CDR2 are LNHDA and SQIVND (reference sequence). CDR3 residues: CASSIQGTGANVLTF. The DNA of the CDR3 is TGTGCCAGTAGTATACAGGGGACTGGGGCCAACGTCCTGACTTTC.

This clonotype was seen more than once but under ten times. A much larger clonotype is one base distant, so this may be a read error. This chain connects TRBV2 to TRBJ1-2, with D uncertain. This CDR3 region has 14 residues. In germline, CDR1 is SNHLY, CDR2 FYNNEI. CDR3 nucleotide sequence: TGTGCCAGGGACCGGGTGACTGCTAACTATGGCTACATCTTC. It translates to CARDRVTANYGYIF.

This clonotype was counted ten times or more. The rearrangement links TRBV27 to TRBJ1-2; D is perhaps TRBD1 (6 bases). Germline CDR1 MNHEY, CDR2 SMNVEV (reference sequence). The CDR3 extends over 15 amino acids. Trimming cost V 7 bases and J 4 bases, with 19 bases left between them. The CDR3 here is CASTPVGGAGYGYTF. In DNA form, the CDR3 reads TGTGCCAGCACCCCCGTGGGGGGCGCGGGCTATGGCTACACCTTC.

This chain connects TRBV6-5 to TRBJ1-2, with 12 bases matching TRBD1. This CDR3 spans 14 amino acids. The V gene's germline CDR1 is MNHEY and CDR2 SVGAGI. Unmatched junction bases numbered 5, after V lost 4 bases and J lost 8 bases. The CDR3 sequence: CASSLSGQGAGYTF. CDR3 coding DNA: TGTGCCAGCAGTTTATCGGGACAGGGGGCCGGCTACACCTTC.

The chain carries TRBV11-2 and TRBJ2-7; D not certain. Germline CDR1 is SGHAT and CDR2 is FQNNGV. This CDR3 region has 15 residues. V shed 0 bases and J shed 3 bases, with 12 bases lying between them. CDR3 sequence: CASSLEARGVYEQYF. The CDR3 DNA reads as TGTGCCAGCAGCTTAGAGGCTCGTGGGGTCTACGAGCAGTACTTC.

This clonotype appeared many times. The rearrangement uses TRBV12-3 or TRBV12-4 and TRBJ1-2; D perhaps matches TRBD1 (5 bases). The CDR3 covers 14 residues. V lost 5 bases to trimming and J lost 7 bases, with 17 bases between them. The CDR3 sequence is CASSHGRAVGGYTF. DNA of the CDR3: TGTGCCAGCAGTCACGGCAGGGCAGTTGGTGGCTACACCTTC.

This clonotype was detected ten times or more. V gene TRBV5-1 combines with J gene TRBJ2-7; 8 bases map to TRBD1. V lost 3 bases to trimming and J lost 1 base; unmatched junction nucleotides: 3. The CDR3 spans 14 residues. CDR1 SGHRS and CDR2 YFSETQ come from the germline V gene. For the CDR3, the DNA is TGCGCCAGCAGCTCCTGGGACAGGTCCTACGAGCAGTACTTC. Translating it yields CASSSWDRSYEQYF.

Only a few counts were recorded for this clonotype. The gene calls are TRBV20-1 and TRBJ2-5, with 11 bases aligning to TRBD2. The V gene end was trimmed by 6 bases and the J gene end by 0 bases; junction bases not matched to a gene: 15. The CDR3 consists of 18 residues. CDR1 and CDR2 from the germline V gene are DFQATT and SNEGSKA (reference sequence). The CDR3 DNA reads as TGCAGTGCAGACGATCCGGGACTAGCGGATCTGTACCAAGAGACCCAGTACTTC. Translating gives CSADDPGLADLYQETQYF.

This clonotype was seen repeatedly, ten times or more. This sequence joins TRBV2 and TRBJ1-2; D is uncertain. The CDR3 runs 14 residues. Trimming stripped 3 bases from V and 4 bases from J, with 12 bases between. Germline CDR1 reads SNHLY; CDR2 reads FYNNEI. CDR3 in amino acids: CASSDMDGVYGYTF. The CDR3 DNA is TGTGCCAGCAGTGATATGGACGGGGTCTATGGCTACACCTTC.

The sample holds many counts of this clonotype. The chain uses TRBV12-3 or TRBV12-4 and TRBJ1-6; 10 nucleotides align to TRBD1. CDR3 length: 14 amino acids. Unmatched junction bases numbered 6, after V lost 6 bases and J lost 10 bases. CDR3 sequence (DNA): TGTGCCAGCAGGCTAGACAGGGGGCGATCACCCCTCCACTTT. Translation: CASRLDRGRSPLHF.

This clonotype was counted ten times or more. V gene TRBV2 combines with J gene TRBJ1-5; TRBD1 agrees at 7 bases. The germline V gene encodes CDR1 SNHLY and CDR2 FYNNEI. Losses at the gene ends were 5 bases for V and 5 bases for J; bases not matched to a gene: 9. CDR3 length equals 15 residues. Here the CDR3 DNA reads TGTGCCAGCAGTAACTCCGGGACAGAAGATCAGCCCCAGCATTTT. Translating it yields CASSNSGTEDQPQHF.

This clonotype was detected ten times or more. The rearrangement uses TRBV20-1 and TRBJ1-1; 7 nucleotides line up with TRBD1. With 0 bases clipped from V and 2 bases from J, the junction kept 6 bases outside the gene matches. The CDR3 runs 15 residues. Germline V CDR1 and CDR2: DFQATT, SNEGSKA (reference sequence). The CDR3 is CSARDLTGDNTEAFF. CDR3 sequence (DNA): TGCAGTGCTAGAGATCTTACAGGGGATAACACTGAAGCTTTCTTT.

A note on this clonotype: A much larger clonotype is one base distant, so this may be a read error. The chain combines TRBV28 with TRBJ2-7; TRBD1 is a possible D gene (5 bases). The CDR3 covers 16 residues. The V end lost 4 bases, the J end lost 4 bases, and 20 bases lay between the germline ends. Germline lookup yields CDR1 MDHEN and CDR2 SYDVKM. The chain's CDR3 is CASSSRNRILRYEQYV. CDR3 DNA sequence: TGTGCCAGCAGTTCCAGAAACAGGATCCTAAGATACGAGCAGTACGTC.

This clonotype was seen at least ten times. The rearrangement links TRBV4-2 to TRBJ1-2, with a tentative D call TRBD1 (5 bases). V was pared by 0 bases and J by 4 bases, with 12 bases between. Germline V gene lookup returns CDR1 LGHNA and CDR2 YNFKEQ. The CDR3 has 15 residues. Written as DNA, the CDR3 is TGTGCCAGCAGCCAAGAGTCACAGGTCGCCTATGGCTACACCTTC. Protein: CASSQESQVAYGYTF.

This clonotype showed up many times. The chain links TRBV24-1 to TRBJ2-7; D remains unclear. The CDR3 has 11 residues. Germline lookup yields CDR1 KGHDR and CDR2 SFDVKD. The V end was cut by 2 bases, the J end by 7 bases, with 5 bases between. CDR3 sequence reads: CATSDYGEQYF. The CDR3 DNA reads as TGTGCCACCAGTGATTACGGGGAGCAGTACTTC.

This clonotype was counted ten times or more. The chain has TRBV12-3 or TRBV12-4 and TRBJ2-7; weak D call: TRBD2 (6 bases). The V gene lost 6 bases and the J gene lost 12 bases, with 18 bases spanning the gap. CDR3 length: 12 residues. CDR3 nucleotide sequence: TGTGCCAGCAGCGCAGCACCGGGGGACTCGTACTTC. Its protein is CASSAAPGDSYF.

This clonotype was counted many times. The J gene is TRBJ1-2, the V gene TRBV7-2; D not resolved. Germline CDR1 reads SGHTA; CDR2 reads FQGNSA. CDR3 size: 14 residues. Trimming pared 2 bases from V and 3 bases from J, leaving 10 bases between. CDR3 loop: CASSLSPRDYGYTF. The CDR3 DNA reads as TGTGCCAGCAGCTTATCACCGAGGGACTATGGCTACACCTTC.

The sample holds many counts of this clonotype. The rearrangement links TRBV6-2 or TRBV6-3 to TRBJ1-5, with no clear D. The CDR3 loop spans 15 amino acids. The germline gives CDR1 MNHEY, CDR2 SVGEGT. V was trimmed by 5 bases and J by 3 bases, leaving 14 bases between them. The CDR3: CASSPIGVANQPQHF. Written as DNA, the CDR3 is TGTGCCAGCAGTCCTATTGGGGTTGCCAATCAGCCCCAGCATTTT.

The genes are TRBV27 and TRBJ1-1; possibly TRBD1 for D (5 bases). CDR1 MNHEY and CDR2 SMNVEV come from the germline V gene (reference sequence). V was pared by 2 bases and J by 1 base, with 14 bases between. This CDR3 has 16 amino acids. The CDR3 reads CASSLTPRQGNTEAFF. The DNA of the CDR3 is TGTGCCAGCAGTTTAACCCCTCGGCAGGGGAACACTGAAGCTTTCTTT.

V is TRBV7-2 and J is TRBJ2-7; 7 positions match TRBD2. The ends lost 2 bases at V and 2 bases at J; junction bases unmatched: 6. This CDR3 has 15 residues. Germline assignment: CDR1 SGHTA and CDR2 FQGNSA. CDR3 protein: CASSLRSGGTYEQYF. DNA of the CDR3: TGTGCCAGCAGCTTAAGGTCGGGGGGTACCTACGAGCAGTACTTC.

This clonotype came up many times. The chain is built from TRBV5-1 and TRBJ1-1; weak D call: TRBD1 (5 bases). CDR3 size: 14 residues. V was cut by 4 bases and J by 0 bases, with 10 bases left in between. Germline V gene sequence: CDR1 SGHRS, CDR2 YFSETQ. CDR3 bases: TGCGCCAGCAGCCAAAACAGGATGAACACTGAAGCTTTCTTT. Translating gives CASSQNRMNTEAFF.

In this sample, this clonotype turned up many times. This chain links TRBV6-5 with TRBJ2-2; 11 nucleotides line up with TRBD1. Germline loops: CDR1 MNHEY, CDR2 SVGAGI. V was clipped by 2 bases and J by 6 bases; unmatched bases: 8. The CDR3 consists of 17 residues. In DNA, the CDR3 is TGTGCCAGCAGTTACCTCCTCGGACAGGGGGCGGCCGGGGAGCTGTTTTTT. This encodes CASSYLLGQGAAGELFF.